This TCR beta chain was captured by sequencing in a study of T cells in Graves' hyperthyroidism and ophthalmopathy. Overall study: Sampling of peripheral blood happened at initial diagnosis, prior to any treatment.

Clinical symptoms, serum thyroxine, TRAb, thyroid ultrasound and orbital computed tomography informed diagnoses. Authors of the study amplified TCR beta CDR3 regions from RNA transcripts. TCR CDR3 regions were first amplified by RT-PCR with HTBI primers. TCRdb re-called the multiplex PCR reads with MiXCR, one entry per CDR3 protein. The sample includes about 350,000 distinct CDR3 sequences, 15% to 20% seen only once; the top ten take 15%. The length of the CDR3 is 13 residues. Trimming left V 0 bases short and J 4 bases short, with 3 bases between. Germline CDR1 reads WNHNN; CDR2 reads SYGVQD (reference sequence).

This TCR was recovered from a woman aged 35 to 49 with Graves' ophthalmopathy. Sample: blood. This chain joins TRBV10-1 and TRBJ2-2, with D unclear. CDR3 sequence: CASSESPTGELFF. In DNA, the CDR3 is TGCGCCAGCAGTGAGTCGCCCACCGGGGAGCTGTTTTTT.